The 22 T cell receptor beta chains given below trace back to one sample, sequenced in a study of CD8+CD57+ T cells in acquired aplastic anemia. TCR beta VDJ and CDR3 profiles were obtained from a genomic DNA template. One entry per CDR3 protein, called by TCRdb with MiXCR from the reads. The data contain approximately 200,000 distinct CDR3 sequences, 64% of them seen just once; the ten biggest clones take up roughly 46%. What was sequenced was sorted CD4+, CD8+, or CD8+CD57+ T cells (not recorded which) from PBMCs. The receptor set was obtained from a human donor with severe aplastic anemia or a healthy control (not recorded which).

This clonotype was recorded many times. The rearrangement joins TRBV9 to TRBJ2-2; 7 nucleotides match TRBD1. The length of the CDR3 is 18 residues. V was clipped by 0 bases and J by 3 bases; unmatched bases: 11. The germline CDR1 and CDR2 sequences are SGDLS and YYNGEE. CDR3 amino acids: CASSVDGKGTVYTGELFF. The CDR3 DNA reads TGTGCCAGCAGCGTAGATGGGAAGGGGACAGTTTACACCGGGGAGCTGTTTTTT.

This clonotype was found a few times. This chain uses TRBV3-1 with TRBJ1-3; no clear D gene. V dropped 4 bases and J dropped 1 base, with 5 bases sitting between them. The CDR3 consists of 13 residues. Germline V CDR1 and CDR2: LGHDT, YNNKEL (reference sequence). The CDR3 protein is CASSRTSGNTIYF. The DNA for the CDR3 is TGTGCCAGCAGCCGTACATCTGGAAACACCATATATTTT.

The chain carries TRBV2 and TRBJ2-5; D remains ambiguous. CDR1 and CDR2 from the germline V gene are SNHLY and FYNNEI. This CDR3 is built from 15 residues. Trimming cost V 0 bases and J 5 bases, with 13 bases left between them. CDR3 nucleotide sequence: TGTGCCAGCAGTGAAGCCCCAAAGGCCGGGGAGACCCAGTACTTC. It specifies CASSEAPKAGETQYF.

This chain joins TRBV7-3 and TRBJ2-5, with 8 positions matching TRBD1. The CDR3 contains 15 residues. Germline assignment: CDR1 SGHTA and CDR2 FQGTGA. J was trimmed by 1 base and V by 4 bases; bases with no gene match: 5. The CDR3 spells CASSSQGVLQETQYF. In nucleotides, the CDR3 is TGTGCCAGCAGCTCACAGGGGGTCCTCCAAGAGACCCAGTACTTC.

On this clonotype itself: A read error is likely, as this CDR3 ends without the conserved phenylalanine or tryptophan. This chain connects TRBV15 to TRBJ2-1, with 8 bases fitting TRBD2. The CDR3 has 15 residues. J lost 1 base, V lost 1 base, and 0 bases had no gene match. Per germline, CDR1 LNHNV and CDR2 YYDKDF (reference sequence). The CDR3 sequence is CATSRGGRSYNEQFL. Written as DNA, the CDR3 is TGTGCCACCAGCAGAGGCGGGAGGTCCTACAATGAGCAGTTCCTC.

Only one count was recorded for this clonotype. The chain employs TRBV7-9 and TRBJ2-3, with 8 bases matching TRBD1. V was clipped by 5 bases and J by 0 bases; unmatched bases: 4. The CDR3 consists of 15 residues. CDR1 and CDR2 (germline): SEHNR, FQNEAQ (reference sequence). The DNA for the CDR3 is TGTGCCAGCAGCCAGAGGACAGGGAGCACAGATACGCAGTATTTT. It specifies CASSQRTGSTDTQYF.

This rearrangement joins TRBV5-1 to TRBJ2-7; unclear D gene. V lost 1 base and J 0 bases, leaving 11 bases between the germline ends. CDR1 and CDR2 from the germline V gene are SGHRS and YFSETQ. This CDR3 comprises 15 residues. The DNA of the CDR3 is TGCGCCAGCAGCTTGAAGCCAGATAGCTCCTACGAGCAGTACTTC. Translation: CASSLKPDSSYEQYF.

Turning to this clonotype: Since the CDR3 does not end with the conserved phenylalanine or tryptophan, this likely comes from a read error. J is TRBJ2-3 and V is TRBV10-3; D might be TRBD2 (7 bases). This CDR3 is 16 amino acids long. V was trimmed by 3 bases and J by 2 bases, leaving 15 bases between them. Germline loops: CDR1 ENHRY, CDR2 SYGVKD. CDR3 coding DNA: TGTGCCATCAGTGAAAGGGGCGGGGGCGTCACAGATACGCAGTATCTT. This codes for CAISERGGGVTDTQYL.

The V call is TRBV7-6, the J call TRBJ2-7; TRBD1 matches at 7 bases. V was pared by 5 bases and J by 4 bases, with 8 bases of the junction left unmatched. Germline assignment: CDR1 SGHVS and CDR2 FNYEAQ. This CDR3 comprises 14 residues. Here the CDR3 DNA reads TGTGCCAGCAGCGAGGGACAGAGCGGATACGAGCAGTACTTC. Translated, it gives CASSEGQSGYEQYF.

The chain employs TRBV19 and TRBJ2-5, with TRBD1 as a possible D gene (6 bases). The CDR3 extends over 12 amino acids. CDR1 and CDR2 from the germline V gene are LNHDA and SQIVND (reference sequence). V was shortened by 6 bases and J by 5 bases, with 10 bases between the two germline ends. The CDR3 spells CASSLQGETQYF. CDR3 DNA sequence: TGTGCCAGTAGCCTACAGGGTGAGACCCAGTACTTC.

The rearrangement links TRBV24-1 to TRBJ1-5; the D is unclear. There are 13 residues in the CDR3. V was cut by 2 bases and J by 4 bases, with 5 bases left in between. Per germline, CDR1 KGHDR and CDR2 SFDVKD. Written as DNA, the CDR3 is TGTGCCACCAGTGATTATGGAAATCAGCCCCAGCATTTT. As protein: CATSDYGNQPQHF.

The rearrangement uses TRBV12-3 or TRBV12-4 and TRBJ2-3; D unclear. The V end was cut by 5 bases, the J end by 2 bases, with 14 bases between. The CDR3 length is 15 residues. The CDR3, as DNA: TGTGCCAGCAGTCCGAGGATTAACGACACAGATACGCAGTATTTT. The encoded protein is CASSPRINDTDTQYF.

The chain uses TRBV28 and TRBJ2-7, with D maybe TRBD1 (5 bases). The CDR3 length is 14 residues. Germline-derived CDR1 and CDR2 are MDHEN and SYDVKM. Trimming removed 2 bases at V and 2 bases at J, with 10 bases between. As DNA, the CDR3 is TGTGCCAGCAGTTTACAGGGCCCTCCCTACGAGCAGTACTTC. As protein: CASSLQGPPYEQYF.

The V and J genes are TRBV29-1 and TRBJ1-5; D is uncertain. Germline V gene lookup returns CDR1 SQVTM and CDR2 ANQGSEA. The CDR3 is 16 residues long. Trimming shortened V by 3 bases and J by 2 bases, and 17 bases separated the two germline ends. CDR3 residues: CSVDGGHFEGNQPQHF. The CDR3 DNA reads TGCAGCGTTGATGGAGGCCATTTTGAGGGCAATCAGCCCCAGCATTTT.

This clonotype appeared a single time. V and J are TRBV9 and TRBJ1-1, with TRBD1 as a possible D gene (5 bases). CDR1 and CDR2 from the germline V gene are SGDLS and YYNGEE. The CDR3 totals 14 residues. Trimming removed 2 bases from V and 0 bases from J, with 8 bases in between. In DNA form, the CDR3 reads TGTGCCAGCAGCGTCGGGGGTATGAACACTGAAGCTTTCTTT. Translated: CASSVGGMNTEAFF.

The chain recombines TRBV10-3 with TRBJ2-7; the D gene is possibly TRBD2 (7 bases). Trimming stripped 8 bases from V and 2 bases from J, with 13 bases between. The CDR3 is made up of 13 amino acids. Germline V gene lookup returns CDR1 ENHRY and CDR2 SYGVKD. The CDR3 sequence is CAIGRGGTYEQYF. The CDR3 DNA is TGTGCCATCGGACGCGGGGGCACCTACGAGCAGTACTTC.

This clonotype was observed a single time. J is TRBJ2-7 and V is TRBV5-1; tentative D call: TRBD2 (6 bases). This CDR3 has 15 amino acids. Per germline, CDR1 SGHRS and CDR2 YFSETQ. With 4 bases removed from V and 7 bases from J, the gap between germline ends came to 21 bases. As DNA, the CDR3 is TGCGCCAGCAGCCCAATCACGGGACTTGTGGTAGAGCAGTACTTC. It yields the protein CASSPITGLVVEQYF.

The genes are TRBV5-1 and TRBJ2-7, with D hard to call. Trimming left V 0 bases short and J 7 bases short, with 11 bases between. Germline V gives CDR1 SGHRS, CDR2 YFSETQ. The CDR3 consists of 13 residues. As DNA, the CDR3 is TGCGCCAGCAGCTTGGCGTGGCCCCTGGAGCAGTACTTC. Amino acid sequence: CASSLAWPLEQYF.

This clonotype was recorded at least ten times. This chain uses TRBV7-9 with TRBJ2-7; D perhaps matches TRBD1 (5 bases). The CDR3 is 12 residues long. Germline V gene lookup returns CDR1 SEHNR and CDR2 FQNEAQ (reference sequence). With 5 bases removed from V and 6 bases from J, the gap between germline ends came to 11 bases. CDR3 residues: CASSIDSPEQYF. The DNA of the CDR3 is TGTGCCAGCAGCATCGACAGTCCCGAGCAGTACTTC.

For this clonotype: Mismatch with germline at one junction end may stem from a read error. The genes are TRBV7-6 and TRBJ1-1; D remains ambiguous. The V gene's germline CDR1 is SGHVS and CDR2 FNYEAQ. There are 13 residues in the CDR3. The DNA for the CDR3 is TGTGCCAGCAGCTCCCTGGTGAACACTGAAGCTTCCTTT. It translates to CASSSLVNTEASF. Looking up the rest from reference TRBV7-6 and TRBJ1-1 gives the full variable domain: GAGVSQSPRYKVTKRGQDVALRCDPISGHVSLYWYRQALGQGPEFLTYFNYEAQQDKSGLPNDRFSAERPEGSISTLTIQRTEQRDSAMYRCASSSLVNTEASFGQGTRLTVV.

This clonotype was seen many times. The rearrangement links TRBV19 to TRBJ2-3, with TRBD2 matching 10 bases. The ends lost 6 bases at V and 4 bases at J; junction bases unmatched: 10. The germline CDR1 and CDR2 sequences are LNHDA and SQIVND (reference sequence). The CDR3 has 16 amino acids. The CDR3 spells CASSPQRGGLADTQYF. CDR3 DNA: TGTGCCAGTAGCCCTCAGCGGGGGGGCCTTGCAGATACGCAGTATTTT.

The genes are TRBV24-1 and TRBJ2-7, with a weak D call TRBD1 (7 bases). The ends were cut back, 4 bases at V and 3 bases at J, with 12 bases in the middle. The V gene's germline CDR1 is KGHDR and CDR2 SFDVKD. This CDR3 spans 14 amino acids. CDR3 DNA: TGTGCCACCAGTGAAGCAGGGGGGAACTACGAGCAGTACTTC. The encoded protein is CATSEAGGNYEQYF.